This TCR beta chain was obtained from a study of CD8+ T cells in alopecia areata. Study-wide background: Female C3H/HeJ mice aged about 7-10 weeks received skin from roughly 6-13-month-old C3H/HeJ donors with spontaneous alopecia. Whole-study results and caveats: Especially in alopecia totalis/universalis, lesional scalp showed greater clonality than normal scalp did. Scalp samples also contribute reads from the resident alphabeta T cells found in normal skin. Patients displayed less clarity in TCR sharing than mice, a finding possibly related to HLA.

Extracted RNA was reverse transcribed into cDNA, the sequencing template. Sequencing was performed with immunoSEQ multiplex PCR; in TCRdb, only in-frame clones are kept and a portion is missing. The sample has about 110,000 clones, none seen only once. CDR3 length: 15 amino acids. Germline CDR1 reads FNHDT; CDR2 reads SITEND (reference sequence). With 6 bases removed from V and 0 bases from J, the gap between germline ends came to 13 bases. In regard to this clone: Its specificity is unknown. TCRdb's protein does not match the DNA translation at residue 12; the protein provided is translated from the DNA. Gene names follow the mouse nomenclature. The observed sequence ends 3 residues before the CDR3 terminus, with the missing tail filled in from the germline J gene.

This receptor was obtained from a C3H/HeJ mouse with alopecia areata. This strain's MHC haplotype is H2-k. Sequenced input: lesional skin. The chain employs TRBV19 and TRBJ1-3; D uncertain. CDR3: CASTPLLPSGNTLYF. Incomplete CDR3 DNA: TGTGCCAGCACCCCTTTACTCCCTTCTGGAAATACG.